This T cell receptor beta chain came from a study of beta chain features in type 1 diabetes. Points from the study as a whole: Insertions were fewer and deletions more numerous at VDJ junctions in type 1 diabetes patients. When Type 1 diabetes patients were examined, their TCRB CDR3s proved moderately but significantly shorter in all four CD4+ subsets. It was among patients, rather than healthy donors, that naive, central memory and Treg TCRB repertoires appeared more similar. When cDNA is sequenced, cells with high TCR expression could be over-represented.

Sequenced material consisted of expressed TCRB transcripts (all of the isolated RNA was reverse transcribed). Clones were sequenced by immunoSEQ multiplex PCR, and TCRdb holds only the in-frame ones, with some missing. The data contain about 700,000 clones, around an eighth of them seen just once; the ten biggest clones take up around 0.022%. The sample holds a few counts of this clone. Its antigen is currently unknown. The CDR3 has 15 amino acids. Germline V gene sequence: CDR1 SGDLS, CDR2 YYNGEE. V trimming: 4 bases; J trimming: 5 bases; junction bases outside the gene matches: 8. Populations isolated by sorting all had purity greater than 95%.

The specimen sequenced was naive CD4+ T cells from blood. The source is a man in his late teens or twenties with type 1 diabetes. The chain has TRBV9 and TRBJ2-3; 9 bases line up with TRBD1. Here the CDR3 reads CASSPFGTGKDTQYF. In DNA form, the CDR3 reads TGTGCCAGCAGCCCTTTCGGGACAGGGAAAGATACGCAGTATTTT.